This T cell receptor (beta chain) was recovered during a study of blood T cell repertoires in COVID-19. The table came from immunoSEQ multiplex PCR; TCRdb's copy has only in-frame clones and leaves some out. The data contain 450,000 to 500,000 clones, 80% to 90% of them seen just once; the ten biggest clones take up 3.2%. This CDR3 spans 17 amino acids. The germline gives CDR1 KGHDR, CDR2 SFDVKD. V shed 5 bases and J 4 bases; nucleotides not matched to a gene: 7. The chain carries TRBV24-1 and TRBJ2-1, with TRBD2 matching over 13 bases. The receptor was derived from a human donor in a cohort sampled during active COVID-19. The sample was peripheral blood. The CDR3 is CATSGTSGRGSYNEQFF. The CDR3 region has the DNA TGTGCCACCAGTGGAACTAGCGGGAGGGGGTCATACAATGAGCAGTTCTTC.